This T cell receptor (beta chain) was found in a study of T-cell reconstitution after alpha-beta-depleted transplantation in children. Molecular barcoding with unique molecular identifiers was used for the TCRbeta library. TCRdb analysed the PCR reads with MiXCR anew, one entry per CDR3 protein. The sample comprises approximately 350,000 distinct CDR3 sequences, approximately 10% of which are singletons, and approximately 2.3% rests with the top ten. This clonotype was counted a few times. This CDR3 spans 16 amino acids. The trim removed 5 bases at V and 8 bases at J, leaving 9 bases unmatched. Germline values: CDR1 SGDLS, CDR2 YYNGEE.

This clonotype was sampled from a human donor who donated a stem cell graft to a child with acute lymphoblastic leukemia. The sequencing used PBMCs from the stem cell graft donor, collected from the stem cell graft. V usage is TRBV9 and J usage is TRBJ2-1; 14 bases match TRBD2. The CDR3 coding sequence is TGTGCCAGCAGTGGTCCGGGACTAGCGGGAGTCCATGAGCAGTTCTTC. Translation: CASSGPGLAGVHEQFF.